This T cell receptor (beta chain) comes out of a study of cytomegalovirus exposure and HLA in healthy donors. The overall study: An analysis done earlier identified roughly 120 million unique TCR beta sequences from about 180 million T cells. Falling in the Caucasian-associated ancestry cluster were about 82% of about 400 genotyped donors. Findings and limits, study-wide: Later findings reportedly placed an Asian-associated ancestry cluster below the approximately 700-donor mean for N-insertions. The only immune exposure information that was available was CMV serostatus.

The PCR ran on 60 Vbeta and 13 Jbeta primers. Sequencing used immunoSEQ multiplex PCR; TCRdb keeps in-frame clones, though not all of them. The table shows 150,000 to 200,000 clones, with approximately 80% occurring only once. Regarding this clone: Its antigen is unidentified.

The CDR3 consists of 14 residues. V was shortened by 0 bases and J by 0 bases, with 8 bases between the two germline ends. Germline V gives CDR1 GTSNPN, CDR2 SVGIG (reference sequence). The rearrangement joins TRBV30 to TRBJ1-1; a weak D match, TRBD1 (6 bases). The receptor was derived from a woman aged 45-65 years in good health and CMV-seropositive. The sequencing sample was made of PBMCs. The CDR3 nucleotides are TGTGCCTGGAGTGTAAGGACAGTGAACACTGAAGCTTTCTTT. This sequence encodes CAWSVRTVNTEAFF.